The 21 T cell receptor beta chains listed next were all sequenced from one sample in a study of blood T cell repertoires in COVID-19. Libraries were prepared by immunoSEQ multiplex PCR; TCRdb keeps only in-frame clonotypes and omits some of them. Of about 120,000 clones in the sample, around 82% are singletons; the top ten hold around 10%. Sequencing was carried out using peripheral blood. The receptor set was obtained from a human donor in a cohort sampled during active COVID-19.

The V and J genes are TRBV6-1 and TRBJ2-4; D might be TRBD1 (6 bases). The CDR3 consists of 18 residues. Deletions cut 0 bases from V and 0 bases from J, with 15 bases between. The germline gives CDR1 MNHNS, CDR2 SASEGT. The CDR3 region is CASSEALRAGVAKNIQYF. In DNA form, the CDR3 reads TGTGCCAGCAGTGAAGCGCTGAGGGCAGGGGTAGCCAAAAACATTCAGTACTTC.

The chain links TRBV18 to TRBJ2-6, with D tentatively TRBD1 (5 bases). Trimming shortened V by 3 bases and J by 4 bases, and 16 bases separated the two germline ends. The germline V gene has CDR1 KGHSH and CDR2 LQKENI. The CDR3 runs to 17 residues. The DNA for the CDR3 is TGTGCCAGCTCACCCCCAGGGATGTCGGGCGGGGCCAACGTCCTGACTTTC. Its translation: CASSPPGMSGGANVLTF.

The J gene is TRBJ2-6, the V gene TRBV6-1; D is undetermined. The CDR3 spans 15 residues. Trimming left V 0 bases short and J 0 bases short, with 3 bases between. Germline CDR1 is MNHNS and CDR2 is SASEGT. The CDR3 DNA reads TGTGCCAGCAGTGAAGCCGTCTCTGGGGCCAACGTCCTGACTTTC. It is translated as CASSEAVSGANVLTF.

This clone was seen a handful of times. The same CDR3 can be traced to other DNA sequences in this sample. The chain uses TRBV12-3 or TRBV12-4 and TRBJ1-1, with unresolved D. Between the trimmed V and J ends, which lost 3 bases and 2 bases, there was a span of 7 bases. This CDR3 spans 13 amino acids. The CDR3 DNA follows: TGTGCCAGCAGTTTCGGCGGAAACACTGAAGCTTTCTTT. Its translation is CASSFGGNTEAFF.

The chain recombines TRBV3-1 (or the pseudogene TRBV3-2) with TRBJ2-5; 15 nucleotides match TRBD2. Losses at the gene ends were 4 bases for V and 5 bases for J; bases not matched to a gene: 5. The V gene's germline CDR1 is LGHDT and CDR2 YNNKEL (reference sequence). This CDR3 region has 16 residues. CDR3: CASSPRTSGGAETQYF. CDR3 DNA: TGTGCCAGCAGCCCCAGGACTAGCGGGGGGGCGGAGACCCAGTACTTC.

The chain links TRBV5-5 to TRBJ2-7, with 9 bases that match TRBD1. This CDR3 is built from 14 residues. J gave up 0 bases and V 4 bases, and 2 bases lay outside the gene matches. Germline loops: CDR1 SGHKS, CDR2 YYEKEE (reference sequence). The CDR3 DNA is TGTGCCAGCAGCCCGGGACAGGGCTCCTACGAGCAGTACTTC. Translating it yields CASSPGQGSYEQYF.

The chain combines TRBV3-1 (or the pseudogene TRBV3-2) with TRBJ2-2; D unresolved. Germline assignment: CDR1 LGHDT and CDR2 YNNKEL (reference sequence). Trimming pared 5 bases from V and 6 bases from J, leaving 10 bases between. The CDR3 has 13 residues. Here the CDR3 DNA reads TGTGCCAGCAGCAGAGGTGTAGCCGGGGAGCTGTTTTTT. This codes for CASSRGVAGELFF.

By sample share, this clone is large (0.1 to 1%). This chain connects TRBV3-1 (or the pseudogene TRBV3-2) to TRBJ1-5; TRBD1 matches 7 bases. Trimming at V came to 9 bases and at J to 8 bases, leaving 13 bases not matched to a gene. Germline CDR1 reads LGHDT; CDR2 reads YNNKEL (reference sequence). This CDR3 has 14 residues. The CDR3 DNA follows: TGTGCCAGAAATACAGGGGAAGGGGAGGAGCCCCAGCATTTT. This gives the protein CARNTGEGEEPQHF.

The CDR3 loop reads CASSILTAGGPGELFF. In nucleotides, the CDR3 is TGTGCCAGTAGTATCTTGACAGCGGGGGGGCCCGGGGAGCTGTTTTTT. The chain has TRBV19 and TRBJ2-2, with TRBD2 identical over 10 bases. The length of the CDR3 is 16 residues. Germline V gene lookup returns CDR1 LNHDA and CDR2 SQIVND (reference sequence). V lost 3 bases and J lost 6; bases outside the gene matches: 7.

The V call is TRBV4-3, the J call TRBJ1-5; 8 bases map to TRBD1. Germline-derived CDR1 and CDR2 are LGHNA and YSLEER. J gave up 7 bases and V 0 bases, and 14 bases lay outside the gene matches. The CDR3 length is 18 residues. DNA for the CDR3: TGCGCCAGCAGCCAAGAAAGGGGCAGGGGGCTCGAGGGGCAGCCCCAGCATTTT. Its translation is CASSQERGRGLEGQPQHF.

The CDR3 protein is CASSQAFDSDTQYF. DNA for the CDR3: TGCGCCAGCAGCCAAGCGTTTGACTCAGATACGCAGTATTTT. The chain joins TRBV4-1 to TRBJ2-3; unclear D gene. Trimming shortened V by 1 base and J by 4 bases, and 9 bases separated the two germline ends. Germline CDR1 is MGHRA and CDR2 is YSYEKL. This CDR3 region has 14 residues.

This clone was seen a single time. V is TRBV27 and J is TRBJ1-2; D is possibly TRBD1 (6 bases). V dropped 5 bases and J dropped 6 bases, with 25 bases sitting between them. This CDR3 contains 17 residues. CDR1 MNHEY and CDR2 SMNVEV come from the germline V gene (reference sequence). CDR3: CASSIDRQGRRGDGYTF. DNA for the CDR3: TGTGCCAGCAGTATCGATCGCCAGGGGCGCAGAGGAGATGGCTACACCTTC.

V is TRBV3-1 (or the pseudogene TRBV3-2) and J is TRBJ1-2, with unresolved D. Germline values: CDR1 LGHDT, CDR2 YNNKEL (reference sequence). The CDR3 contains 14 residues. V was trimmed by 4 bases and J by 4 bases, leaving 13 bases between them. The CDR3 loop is CASSRLVAGYGYTF. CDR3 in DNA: TGTGCCAGCAGCCGGCTCGTCGCAGGCTATGGCTACACCTTC.

The CDR3 loop reads CSVDGEDSTDTQYF. The CDR3 nucleotides are TGCAGCGTTGATGGGGAGGATAGCACAGATACGCAGTATTTT. The V and J genes are TRBV29-1 and TRBJ2-3; D might be TRBD2 (6 bases). V was clipped by 3 bases and J by 0 bases, with 10 bases between them. Germline values: CDR1 SQVTM, CDR2 ANQGSEA. There are 14 residues in the CDR3.

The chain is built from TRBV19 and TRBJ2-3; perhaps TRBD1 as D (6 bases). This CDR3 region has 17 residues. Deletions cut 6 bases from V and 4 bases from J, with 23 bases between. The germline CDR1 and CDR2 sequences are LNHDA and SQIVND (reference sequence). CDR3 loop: CASSSLPGQPRPDTQYF. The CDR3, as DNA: TGTGCCAGTAGCTCATTACCTGGACAGCCGAGGCCAGATACGCAGTATTTT.

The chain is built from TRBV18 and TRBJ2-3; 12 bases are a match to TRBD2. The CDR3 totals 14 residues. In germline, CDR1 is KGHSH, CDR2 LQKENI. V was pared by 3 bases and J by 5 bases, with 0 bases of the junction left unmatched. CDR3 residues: CASSPGLAGDTQYF. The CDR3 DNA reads TGTGCCAGCTCACCGGGACTAGCGGGAGATACGCAGTATTTT.

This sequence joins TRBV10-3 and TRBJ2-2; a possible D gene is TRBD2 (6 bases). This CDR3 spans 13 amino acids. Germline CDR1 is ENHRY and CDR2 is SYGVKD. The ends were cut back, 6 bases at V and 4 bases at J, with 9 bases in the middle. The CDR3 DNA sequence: TGTGCCATCAGGACAGCGGGCACCGGGGAGCTGTTTTTT. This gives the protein CAIRTAGTGELFF.

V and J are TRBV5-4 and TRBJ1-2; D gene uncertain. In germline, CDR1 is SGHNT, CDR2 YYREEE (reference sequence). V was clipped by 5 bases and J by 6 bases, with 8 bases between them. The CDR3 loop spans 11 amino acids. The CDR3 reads CASRQEDGYTF. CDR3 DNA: TGTGCCAGCAGGCAGGAGGATGGCTACACCTTC.

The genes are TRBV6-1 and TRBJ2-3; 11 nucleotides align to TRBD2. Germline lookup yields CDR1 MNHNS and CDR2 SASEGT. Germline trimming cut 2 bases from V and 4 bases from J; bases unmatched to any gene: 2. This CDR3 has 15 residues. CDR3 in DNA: TGTGCCAGCAGTGAACTAGCGGGGGGTTCAGATACGCAGTATTTT. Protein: CASSELAGGSDTQYF.

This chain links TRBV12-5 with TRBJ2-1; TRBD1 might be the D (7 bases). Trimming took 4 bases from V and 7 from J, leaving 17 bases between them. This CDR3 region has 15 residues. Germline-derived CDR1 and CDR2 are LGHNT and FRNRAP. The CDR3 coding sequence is TGTGCTAGTGGTTCTGGAGGGACAGAATCAAATGAGCAGTTCTTC. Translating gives CASGSGGTESNEQFF.

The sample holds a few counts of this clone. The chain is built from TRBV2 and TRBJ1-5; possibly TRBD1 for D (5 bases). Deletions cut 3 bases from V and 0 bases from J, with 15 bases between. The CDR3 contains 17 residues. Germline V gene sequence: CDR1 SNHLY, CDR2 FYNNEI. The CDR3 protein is CASSDPQGVGSNQPQHF. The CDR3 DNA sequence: TGTGCCAGCAGTGACCCACAAGGGGTGGGTAGCAATCAGCCCCAGCATTTT.